What follows are 4 T cell receptor beta chains derived from one specimen sequenced in a study of shared clonotypes between healthy human individuals (dated by TCRdb to between 2020 and 2021). Receptor libraries were prepared by the immunoSEQ multiplex PCR assay. This immuneACCESS table, as held by TCRdb, lists in-frame sequences with V and J called but not all clones. Of the missing ones, under half trace to an unresolved V gene in checked studies; the others have no known cause. The sample table shows over 2 million clones, and about 95% are seen once. Of the sample, roughly 1.1% is held by the ten largest clones. CD8 naive samples were CD45RO-negative cells positively selected for CCR7, giving a CD45RA+CCR7+ population that excluded TemRA cells. The sequencing sample was made of naive CD8+ T cells sorted from blood. Interpreted using the paper, the cell subset or site label stands for: CD45RA+CCR7+. These receptors all come from a young man in good health.

This clone was recorded only once. The chain combines TRBV4-1 with TRBJ1-2; the D is unclear. With 0 bases removed from V and 3 bases from J, the gap between germline ends came to 11 bases. Germline V gene sequence: CDR1 MGHRA, CDR2 YSYEKL. This CDR3 contains 15 residues. CDR3 amino acids: CASSQDPSEYYGYTF. In nucleotides, the CDR3 is TGCGCCAGCAGCCAAGATCCGTCAGAATACTATGGCTACACCTTC.

The J gene is TRBJ2-2, the V gene TRBV10-2; D call uncertain. V lost 1 base, J lost 2 bases, and 5 bases lay in between. The germline gives CDR1 WSHSY, CDR2 SAAADI. The CDR3 has 14 residues. The CDR3 reads CASSEWPNTGELFF. The CDR3 DNA sequence: TGCGCCAGCAGTGAGTGGCCTAACACCGGGGAGCTGTTTTTT.

This chain connects TRBV7-9 to TRBJ1-5; unclear D gene. Germline loops: CDR1 SEHNR, CDR2 FQNEAQ (reference sequence). With 5 bases removed from V and 3 bases from J, the gap between germline ends came to 14 bases. This CDR3 region has 15 residues. CDR3 sequence (DNA): TGTGCCAGCAGCCACGGTCCGTTCGACAATCAGCCCCAGCATTTT. It encodes CASSHGPFDNQPQHF.

V gene TRBV6-6 combines with J gene TRBJ2-7; the match to TRBD1 covers 9 bases. V shed 5 bases, J shed 2 bases, and the junction held 10 bases outside the gene matches. The CDR3 is made up of 16 amino acids. In germline, CDR1 is MNHNY, CDR2 SVGAGI (reference sequence). The CDR3 sequence: CASSIFVRDRAYEQYF. DNA of the CDR3: TGTGCCAGCAGTATCTTTGTACGGGACAGGGCCTACGAGCAGTACTTC.